The rows below give T cell receptor beta chains drawn from one sample of a study of blood T cell repertoires in COVID-19. The protocol was immunoSEQ multiplex PCR, while the TCRdb copy is restricted to in-frame clones and leaves out a portion. Of over 60,000 clones in the sample, about 88% were seen once. Sequenced input: peripheral blood. The receptors were gathered from a man aged 70-80 years with active or convalescent COVID-19. The CDR3 runs from the conserved cysteine through the conserved F or W. Each record gives: V gene, D gene, J gene, clone size, CDR3 protein, CDR3 DNA. D genes are given only for firm matches. Not every row has a clone size; where given, it reads once, few, many or a size class.

v_call: TRBV28
d_call: -
j_call: TRBJ2-7
clone_size: -
cdr3_aa: CASSLVTAGLPYEQYF
cdr3_nt: TGTGCCAGCAGTTTGGTAACGGCGGGCCTTCCCTACGAGCAGTACTTC

v_call: TRBV13
d_call: TRBD1
j_call: TRBJ2-2
clone_size: -
cdr3_aa: CASSPGQGATGELFF
cdr3_nt: TGTGCCAGCAGTCCGGGACAGGGGGCAACCGGGGAGCTGTTTTTT

v_call: TRBV5-5
d_call: -
j_call: TRBJ1-1
clone_size: -
cdr3_aa: CASSWGHSNTEAFF
cdr3_nt: TGTGCCAGCAGTTGGGGACATTCGAACACTGAAGCTTTCTTT

v_call: TRBV3-1/TRBV3-2
d_call: -
j_call: TRBJ1-4
clone_size: -
cdr3_aa: CASSQANTPTMEKLFF
cdr3_nt: TGTGCCAGCAGCCAGGCAAACACCCCGACAATGGAAAAACTGTTTTTT

v_call: TRBV7-9
d_call: -
j_call: TRBJ1-2
clone_size: -
cdr3_aa: CASSLGRGRDGYTF
cdr3_nt: TGTGCCAGCAGCTTAGGCCGCGGGAGAGATGGCTACACCTTC

v_call: TRBV3-1/TRBV3-2
d_call: -
j_call: TRBJ1-2
clone_size: -
cdr3_aa: CASSQDRVSFGYTF
cdr3_nt: TGTGCCAGCAGCCAAGACAGGGTGAGTTTTGGCTACACCTTC

v_call: TRBV2
d_call: -
j_call: TRBJ2-4
clone_size: -
cdr3_aa: CASSERILAKNIQYF
cdr3_nt: TGTGCCAGCAGTGAGCGGATTCTAGCCAAAAACATTCAGTACTTC

v_call: TRBV10-3
d_call: TRBD2
j_call: TRBJ2-3
clone_size: -
cdr3_aa: CAISPGLAGGGDTQYF
cdr3_nt: TGTGCCATCAGCCCTGGACTAGCGGGAGGAGGAGATACGCAGTATTTT

v_call: TRBV10-2
d_call: TRBD1
j_call: TRBJ1-2
clone_size: -
cdr3_aa: CASTGQGRGGYGYTF
cdr3_nt: TGCGCCAGCACCGGACAGGGTCGGGGAGGGTATGGCTACACCTTC

v_call: TRBV20-1
d_call: TRBD1
j_call: TRBJ1-1
clone_size: -
cdr3_aa: CSAKDRAQAFF
cdr3_nt: TGCAGTGCCAAGGACAGGGCGCAGGCTTTCTTT

v_call: TRBV6-5
d_call: -
j_call: TRBJ1-5
clone_size: -
cdr3_aa: CASRQSQGYGQPQHF
cdr3_nt: TGTGCCAGCAGACAGTCACAGGGCTACGGGCAGCCCCAGCATTTT

v_call: TRBV10-3
d_call: TRBD1
j_call: TRBJ1-4
clone_size: -
cdr3_aa: CASGTGVEKLFF
cdr3_nt: TGTGCCTCGGGGACAGGGGTGGAAAAACTGTTTTTT

v_call: TRBV6-5
d_call: -
j_call: TRBJ1-5
clone_size: few
cdr3_aa: CASSTLGAPSQPQHF
cdr3_nt: TGTGCCAGCAGTACGTTGGGGGCCCCAAGCCAGCCCCAGCATTTT

v_call: TRBV5-4
d_call: TRBD2
j_call: TRBJ2-7
clone_size: -
cdr3_aa: CASRSGTSGWQEQYF
cdr3_nt: TGTGCCAGCAGATCCGGGACTAGCGGGTGGCAAGAGCAGTACTTC

v_call: TRBV30
d_call: TRBD1
j_call: TRBJ2-3
clone_size: once
cdr3_aa: CAWAPPGTGSTTQYF
cdr3_nt: TGTGCCTGGGCCCCCCCCGGGACAGGGAGTACAACGCAGTATTTT

v_call: TRBV18
d_call: TRBD1
j_call: TRBJ1-3
clone_size: -
cdr3_aa: CASSPRTGWENTIYF
cdr3_nt: TGTGCCAGCTCACCACGGACAGGGTGGGAAAACACCATATATTTT

v_call: TRBV30
d_call: TRBD1
j_call: TRBJ1-4
clone_size: few
cdr3_aa: CAYFGTGRGEKLFF
cdr3_nt: TGTGCCTACTTTGGGACAGGCCGGGGGGAAAAACTGTTTTTT

v_call: TRBV5-1
d_call: -
j_call: TRBJ2-5
clone_size: -
cdr3_aa: CASSLVGQRGETQYF
cdr3_nt: TGCGCCAGCAGCTTGGTGGGCCAGAGGGGGGAGACCCAGTACTTC

v_call: TRBV7-2
d_call: -
j_call: TRBJ1-2
clone_size: -
cdr3_aa: CASSSGRVTYGYTF
cdr3_nt: TGTGCCAGCAGCAGTGGGCGGGTGACCTATGGCTACACCTTC

v_call: TRBV19
d_call: TRBD1
j_call: TRBJ1-5
clone_size: -
cdr3_aa: CASRGQDGGYSNQPQHF
cdr3_nt: TGTGCCAGCAGGGGACAGGACGGCGGTTATAGCAATCAGCCCCAGCATTTT

v_call: TRBV5-1
d_call: TRBD2
j_call: TRBJ2-7
clone_size: -
cdr3_aa: CASATGASGPYEQYF
cdr3_nt: TGCGCCAGCGCAACCGGAGCTAGCGGTCCCTACGAGCAGTACTTC

v_call: TRBV5-1
d_call: -
j_call: TRBJ2-3
clone_size: -
cdr3_aa: CASSSGLTDTQYF
cdr3_nt: TGCGCCAGCAGCTCTGGACTAACAGATACGCAGTATTTT

v_call: TRBV5-1
d_call: TRBD1
j_call: TRBJ1-2
clone_size: -
cdr3_aa: CASSLNFLAAGGNYGYTF
cdr3_nt: TGCGCCAGCAGCTTGAATTTTCTGGCTGCAGGGGGCAACTATGGCTACACCTTC

v_call: TRBV27
d_call: -
j_call: TRBJ2-2
clone_size: -
cdr3_aa: CASSTGHPGGELFF
cdr3_nt: TGTGCCAGCAGTACAGGGCATCCAGGCGGGGAGCTGTTTTTT

v_call: TRBV18
d_call: TRBD1
j_call: TRBJ1-1
clone_size: -
cdr3_aa: CASSTRSGTGAEAFF
cdr3_nt: TGTGCCAGCTCAACCCGCTCCGGGACAGGGGCTGAAGCTTTCTTT